This is a list of T cell receptor beta chains from one sample in a study of blood T cell repertoires in COVID-19. Profiling relied on immunoSEQ multiplex PCR, and the TCRdb table lists in-frame clones only, not all of them. Seen here are 190,000 or so clones, about 87% observed once, and the top ten hold roughly 2.6%. The sequenced material came from peripheral blood. All receptors derive from a man aged 35-49 years with active or convalescent COVID-19. The CDR3 runs from the conserved cysteine through the conserved F or W. The order of the fields is clone size, V gene, J gene, CDR3 length, D gene, CDR3 protein, CDR3 DNA. D genes are given only for firm matches. Not all rows give a size; the values are once, few, many and, for expanded clones, a class.

-,TRBV11-3,TRBJ1-1,11,-,CASSQGTEAFF,TGTGCCAGCAGCCAGGGCACTGAAGCTTTCTTT
once,TRBV5-1,TRBJ2-3,17,TRBD2,CASSFYGLAGATDTQYF,TGCGCCAGCAGCTTTTATGGCCTAGCGGGGGCCACAGATACGCAGTATTTT
-,TRBV29-1,TRBJ1-2,13,TRBD1,CSDRQGGNYGYTF,TGCAGCGACAGACAGGGGGGGAACTATGGCTACACCTTC
-,TRBV5-1,TRBJ1-2,14,TRBD1,CASSYGQGNYGYTF,TGCGCCAGCAGCTACGGACAGGGGAACTATGGCTACACCTTC
-,TRBV19,TRBJ2-1,18,-,CASSMARWDTSSYNEQFF,TGTGCCAGTAGTATGGCTCGTTGGGACACCTCCTCCTACAATGAGCAGTTCTTC
-,TRBV6-1,TRBJ2-7,17,TRBD1,CASSESGVGGVGFEQYF,TGTGCCAGCAGTGAAAGTGGGGTAGGGGGCGTTGGTTTCGAGCAGTACTTC
-,TRBV5-6,TRBJ2-5,14,TRBD1,CASSSWTGMETQYF,TGTGCCAGCAGTTCCTGGACAGGGATGGAGACCCAGTACTTC
-,TRBV6-5,TRBJ1-2,15,TRBD1,CASSRTGTGGFGYTF,TGTGCCAGCAGCAGAACCGGGACAGGGGGCTTTGGCTACACCTTC
-,TRBV5-4,TRBJ1-3,16,-,CASSLGQLSSGNTIYF,TGTGCCAGCAGCTTGGGACAGCTCTCCTCTGGAAACACCATATATTTT
-,TRBV3-1/TRBV3-2,TRBJ2-7,13,-,CASTMSGQHEQYF,TGTGCCAGCACCATGTCAGGGCAACACGAGCAGTACTTC
once,TRBV7-9,TRBJ2-2,17,-,CASSLASGRALTGELFF,TGTGCCAGCAGCTTAGCGTCGGGCAGGGCCCTCACCGGGGAGCTGTTTTTT
-,TRBV6-5,TRBJ1-5,15,-,CASRPTQHSNQPQHF,TGTGCCAGCAGACCGACACAACATAGCAATCAGCCCCAGCATTTT
-,TRBV27,TRBJ2-2,16,TRBD2,CASSLLLAGRTGELFF,TGTGCCAGCAGTTTATTGCTAGCGGGGCGCACCGGGGAGCTGTTTTTT
once,TRBV10-1,TRBJ2-5,13,-,CASSGPHGETQYF,TGCGCCAGCAGTGGACCCCACGGGGAGACCCAGTACTTC
-,TRBV10-1,TRBJ2-1,12,-,CASSESWSLQFF,TGCGCCAGCAGTGAGTCTTGGAGTCTGCAGTTCTTC
once,TRBV5-1,TRBJ2-2,15,-,CASSLAGRNTGELFF,TGCGCCAGCAGCTTGGCCGGGAGGAACACCGGGGAGCTGTTTTTT
-,TRBV5-1,TRBJ1-6,15,TRBD1,CASSSGTGENSPLHF,TGCGCCAGCAGCTCTGGGACAGGGGAAAATTCACCCCTCCACTTT
-,TRBV18,TRBJ1-3,15,TRBD1,CASSPNQGAGNTIYF,TGTGCCAGCTCACCAAATCAGGGGGCCGGAAACACCATATATTTT
once,TRBV2,TRBJ1-4,14,-,CASRSGSTNEKLFF,TGTGCCAGCAGATCCGGGTCAACTAATGAAAAACTGTTTTTT
-,TRBV7-9,TRBJ2-3,17,TRBD2,CASSPPLAGGDTDTQYF,TGTGCCAGCAGCCCACCCCTCGCCGGGGGGGACACAGATACGCAGTATTTT
-,TRBV7-9,TRBJ1-2,19,-,CASSSSRSPGQKTNYGYTF,TGTGCCAGCAGCTCAAGCCGATCCCCGGGACAAAAAACCAACTATGGCTACACCTTC
-,TRBV27,TRBJ2-1,16,TRBD1,CASREGRQGTYNEQFF,TGTGCCAGCAGGGAGGGGAGACAGGGGACCTACAATGAGCAGTTCTTC